The 29 T cell receptor beta chains below come from one sample, sequenced in a study of T cell responses to AZD1222 COVID-19 vaccine (dated by TCRdb to the early 2020s). In light of the paper, this sample's time point label describes: baseline before first vaccination. The protocol used for the library was the immunoSEQ multiplex PCR assay. TCRdb provides this immuneACCESS table in a form limited to in-frame rearrangements. Some clones are lacking; in checked studies, under half of them reflect an unresolved V gene, and why the rest are absent is not known. This sample comprises 90,000 to 95,000 clones, around 90% of them detected only once. The ten largest clones represent 7.5% of the sample. The sequenced sample was peripheral blood, obtained on day 0 of AZD1222 vaccination. Receptors originate from an adult in good health.

The V call is TRBV6-5, the J call TRBJ2-7; D perhaps matches TRBD1 (6 bases). CDR3 length: 15 amino acids. Germline CDR1 MNHEY, CDR2 SVGAGI. V was shortened by 6 bases and J by 0 bases, with 15 bases between the two germline ends. CDR3 DNA sequence: TGTGCCAGCAGCGCAGGTTGGGACATCTCCTACGAGCAGTACTTC. It is translated as CASSAGWDISYEQYF.

The chain couples TRBV5-1 to TRBJ2-2; TRBD2 matches at 7 bases. The CDR3 has 15 residues. Per the germline V gene, CDR1 is SGHRS and CDR2 is YFSETQ. Trimming at V came to 0 bases and at J to 5 bases, leaving 4 bases not matched to a gene. The chain's CDR3 is CASSLAPGGTGELFF. The CDR3 nucleotides are TGCGCCAGCAGCTTGGCCCCCGGGGGGACCGGGGAGCTGTTTTTT.

The CDR3, as DNA: TGTGCCAGCAGCCAAGGTCAGGGGCTCCAATACAATGAGCAGTTCTTC. Translation: CASSQGQGLQYNEQFF. This chain connects TRBV4-2 to TRBJ2-1; D is possibly TRBD1 (6 bases). Germline CDR1 and CDR2: LGHNA and YNFKEQ. The germline V and J ends were trimmed by 1 base and 4 bases, with 14 bases remaining between them. The CDR3 runs to 16 residues.

A single count supports this clone. The genes are TRBV7-3 and TRBJ1-6; TRBD1 agrees at 7 bases. Trimming removed 1 base from V and 7 bases from J; junction bases left unmatched: 4. The CDR3 has 15 residues. CDR1 is SGHTA and CDR2 is FQGTGA in the germline V gene. As DNA, the CDR3 is TGTGCCAGCAGCTTAATAGGGGGCGTAAATTCACCCCTCCACTTT. Encoded protein: CASSLIGGVNSPLHF.

This rearrangement joins TRBV3-1 (or the pseudogene TRBV3-2) to TRBJ2-7; maybe TRBD1 (6 bases). The CDR3 extends over 13 amino acids. Per germline, CDR1 LGHDT and CDR2 YNNKEL (reference sequence). Trimming shortened V by 4 bases and J by 7 bases, and 14 bases separated the two germline ends. CDR3 residues: CASSPYRDWEQYF. In nucleotides, the CDR3 is TGTGCCAGCAGCCCCTACAGGGATTGGGAGCAGTACTTC.

Comment on this clone: The sample has other DNA sequences that encode this CDR3 too. The chain links TRBV5-1 to TRBJ1-1; D is uncertain. Germline V gene data show CDR1 as SGHRS and CDR2 as YFSETQ. CDR3 length: 12 residues. V was trimmed by 0 bases and J by 3 bases, leaving 3 bases between them. CDR3 coding DNA: TGCGCCAGCAGCTTGGCGGACACTGAAGCTTTCTTT. Protein sequence: CASSLADTEAFF.

This sequence joins TRBV7-6 and TRBJ2-7, with 8 bases aligning to TRBD1. The V segment lost 2 bases and the J segment 3 bases; nucleotides outside the gene matches: 15. This CDR3 spans 18 amino acids. The V gene's germline CDR1 is SGHVS and CDR2 FNYEAQ. CDR3 DNA: TGTGCCAGCAGCTTAAAGCCGCTCCCCCGGGACAGGAGCTACGAGCAGTACTTC. It encodes CASSLKPLPRDRSYEQYF.

This rearrangement joins TRBV19 to TRBJ2-7, with D unclear. V was trimmed by 2 bases and J by 6 bases, leaving 11 bases between them. Germline assignment: CDR1 LNHDA and CDR2 SQIVND (reference sequence). The CDR3 consists of 13 residues. CDR3 in amino acids: CASSITGKSEQYF. The CDR3 DNA reads TGTGCCAGTAGTATAACGGGTAAAAGCGAGCAGTACTTC.

The rearrangement uses TRBV19 and TRBJ1-2; maybe TRBD1 (6 bases). The CDR3 has 14 residues. Trimming shortened V by 7 bases and J by 0 bases, and 12 bases separated the two germline ends. Germline V gene data show CDR1 as LNHDA and CDR2 as SQIVND (reference sequence). The CDR3 DNA reads TGTGCCAGTATAAGGGGGGATTCTAACTATGGCTACACCTTC. Translated: CASIRGDSNYGYTF.

The rearrangement links TRBV19 to TRBJ1-5; TRBD1 is a possible D gene (5 bases). This CDR3 is 13 amino acids long. Trimming cost V 3 bases and J 6 bases, with 9 bases left between them. Germline V gene lookup returns CDR1 LNHDA and CDR2 SQIVND (reference sequence). The DNA of the CDR3 is TGTGCCAGTAGTATCAGCAGGGTTCAGCCCCAGCATTTT. The encoded protein is CASSISRVQPQHF.

This sequence joins TRBV5-1 and TRBJ1-1; D not resolved. In germline, CDR1 is SGHRS, CDR2 YFSETQ. The V gene lost 0 bases and the J gene lost 3 bases, with 0 bases spanning the gap. This CDR3 is 11 amino acids long. For the CDR3, the DNA is TGCGCCAGCAGCTTGGACACTGAAGCTTTCTTT. This translates into CASSLDTEAFF.

The chain carries TRBV29-1 and TRBJ2-3; 9 positions match TRBD2. CDR3 length: 16 amino acids. Per germline, CDR1 SQVTM and CDR2 ANQGSEA. Germline trimming cut 3 bases from V and 2 bases from J; bases unmatched to any gene: 9. This CDR3 is CSVDRKAGGDTDTQYF. CDR3 nucleotides: TGCAGCGTTGATAGGAAAGCGGGAGGCGACACAGATACGCAGTATTTT.

This rearrangement joins TRBV5-6 to TRBJ1-2, with a tentative D call TRBD1 (6 bases). The CDR3 consists of 16 residues. Germline lookup yields CDR1 SGHDT and CDR2 YYEEEE. Trimming left V 4 bases short and J 3 bases short, with 19 bases between. The CDR3 bases are TGTGCCAGCAGCCTAGTTACAGGGAACTTACACTATGGCTACACCTTC. Translated: CASSLVTGNLHYGYTF.

The gene calls are TRBV11-2 and TRBJ1-4; D unclear. Germline loops: CDR1 SGHAT, CDR2 FQNNGV. Trimming left V 1 base short and J 3 bases short, with 9 bases between. This CDR3 is built from 15 residues. The CDR3 sequence: CASSLVTEANEKLFF. CDR3 in DNA: TGTGCCAGCAGCTTAGTGACGGAGGCTAATGAAAAACTGTTTTTT.

The V gene is TRBV7-3, the J gene TRBJ1-1, with D possibly matching TRBD1 (6 bases). CDR1 SGHTA and CDR2 FQGTGA come from the germline V gene. The CDR3 extends over 14 amino acids. V was trimmed by 5 bases and J by 3 bases, leaving 13 bases between them. This chain's CDR3 is CASSAQGYYTEAFF. As DNA, the CDR3 is TGTGCCAGCAGCGCTCAGGGGTACTACACTGAAGCTTTCTTT.

The J gene is TRBJ1-3, the V gene TRBV9; no firm D call. CDR1 and CDR2 (germline): SGDLS, YYNGEE. V lost 4 bases and J 4 bases, leaving 18 bases between the germline ends. This CDR3 is 16 amino acids long. CDR3 protein: CASSPHFRAGGNTIYF. The CDR3 DNA follows: TGTGCCAGCAGCCCCCACTTTAGGGCAGGAGGAAACACCATATATTTT. The full variable domain, its missing parts supplied by reference TRBV9 and TRBJ1-3, is DSGVTQTPKHLITATGQRVTLRCSPRSGDLSVYWYQQSLDQGLQFLIQYYNGEERAKGNILERFSAQQFPDLHSELNLSSLELGDSALYFCASSPHFRAGGNTIYFGEGSWLTVV.

This chain joins TRBV2 and TRBJ1-1; D call uncertain. Germline lookup yields CDR1 SNHLY and CDR2 FYNNEI. The CDR3 totals 12 residues. The V end was cut by 6 bases, the J end by 8 bases, with 13 bases between. CDR3 sequence reads: CASSEDRGEAFF. The DNA of the CDR3 is TGTGCCAGCAGCGAGGATCGGGGAGAAGCTTTCTTT.

The V and J genes are TRBV3-1 (or the pseudogene TRBV3-2) and TRBJ1-2; 8 bases agree with TRBD1. V shed 2 bases, J shed 8 bases, and the junction held 7 bases outside the gene matches. CDR1 is LGHDT, CDR2 YNNKEL, per germline (reference sequence). There are 14 residues in the CDR3. The CDR3 here is CASSQPGQGTGYTF. The CDR3 nucleotides are TGTGCCAGCAGCCAACCCGGACAGGGTACCGGCTACACCTTC.

The CDR3 sequence: CASSRDVVGQPQHF. DNA of the CDR3: TGTGCCAGCAGCCGGGACGTTGTCGGTCAGCCCCAGCATTTT. The chain uses TRBV7-9 and TRBJ1-5, with D possibly being TRBD1 (5 bases). Germline CDR1 reads SEHNR; CDR2 reads FQNEAQ (reference sequence). V was pared by 5 bases and J by 6 bases, with 14 bases between. The CDR3 is 14 amino acids.

This rearrangement joins TRBV5-6 to TRBJ2-7; 7 bases are a match to TRBD1. Unmatched junction bases numbered 3, after V lost 3 bases and J lost 6 bases. There are 12 residues in the CDR3. The germline V gene has CDR1 SGHDT and CDR2 YYEEEE. The CDR3 protein is CASSSPGGEQYF. The CDR3 DNA sequence: TGTGCCAGCAGCTCTCCAGGGGGCGAGCAGTACTTC. Full variable domain (remainder filled in from reference TRBV5-6 and TRBJ2-7): DAGVTQSPTHLIKTRGQQVTLRCSPKSGHDTVSWYQQALGQGPQFIFQYYEEEERQRGNFPDRFSGHQFPNYSSELNVNALLLGDSALYLCASSSPGGEQYFGPGTRLTVT.

The rearrangement uses TRBV5-1 and TRBJ1-2; unclear D gene. This CDR3 is 13 amino acids long. The germline V gene encodes CDR1 SGHRS and CDR2 YFSETQ. V shed 2 bases and J shed 6 bases, with 11 bases lying between them. The CDR3 spells CASSLFPRDGYTF. For the CDR3, the DNA is TGCGCCAGCAGCTTATTCCCAAGGGATGGCTACACCTTC.

V usage is TRBV5-1 and J usage is TRBJ2-5, with TRBD1 matching over 11 bases. Germline V gene lookup returns CDR1 SGHRS and CDR2 YFSETQ. V shed 4 bases, J shed 4 bases, and the junction held 3 bases outside the gene matches. The CDR3 is made up of 14 amino acids. The chain's CDR3 is CASSPGTGGETQYF. CDR3 DNA: TGCGCCAGCAGCCCGGGGACAGGGGGAGAGACCCAGTACTTC.

This clone was seen only once. The chain uses TRBV28 and TRBJ1-1, with a tentative D call TRBD1 (6 bases). This CDR3 region has 15 residues. Trimming removed 3 bases from V and 0 bases from J, with 11 bases in between. Germline V gives CDR1 MDHEN, CDR2 SYDVKM. CDR3 loop: CASSFPTGLNTEAFF. CDR3 nucleotide sequence: TGTGCCAGCAGTTTCCCGACAGGCCTGAACACTGAAGCTTTCTTT.

As to this clone: The sample contains more than one DNA sequence encoding this CDR3. The rearrangement uses TRBV5-4 and TRBJ1-3; a weak D match, TRBD1 (5 bases). CDR3 size: 16 residues. The V end lost 0 bases, the J end lost 0 bases, and 10 bases lay between the germline ends. The germline CDR1 and CDR2 sequences are SGHNT and YYREEE (reference sequence). The CDR3 is CASSLGQPFSGNTIYF. CDR3 DNA: TGTGCCAGCAGCTTGGGACAGCCCTTCTCTGGAAACACCATATATTTT.

The rearrangement links TRBV7-2 to TRBJ2-7; weak D call: TRBD1 (6 bases). This CDR3 comprises 17 residues. The V and J ends lost 2 bases and 0 bases respectively, with 17 bases between them. The germline gives CDR1 SGHTA, CDR2 FQGNSA. CDR3 DNA: TGTGCCAGCAGCTTAAGGGGCCACGACAGGCGCTCCTACGAGCAGTACTTC. It codes for CASSLRGHDRRSYEQYF.

The chain couples TRBV28 to TRBJ1-6; D perhaps matches TRBD1 (5 bases). CDR1 and CDR2 (germline): MDHEN, SYDVKM. V lost 8 bases and J lost 0, with 11 bases in between. This CDR3 is built from 15 residues. The CDR3 sequence is CASGLQGSYNSPLHF. The DNA of the CDR3 is TGTGCCAGCGGTCTTCAGGGCTCCTATAATTCACCCCTCCACTTT.

The gene calls are TRBV15 and TRBJ2-4; weak D call: TRBD2 (6 bases). Deletions cut 0 bases from V and 0 bases from J, with 9 bases between. The CDR3 spans 16 residues. Germline V gene lookup returns CDR1 LNHNV and CDR2 YYDKDF (reference sequence). CDR3 residues: CATSRDRELAKNIQYF. The CDR3 DNA reads TGTGCCACCAGCAGAGATCGGGAGTTAGCCAAAAACATTCAGTACTTC.

J is TRBJ1-1 and V is TRBV29-1, with D hard to call. This CDR3 spans 13 amino acids. V lost 0 bases, J lost 5 bases, and 10 bases lay in between. CDR1 is SQVTM and CDR2 is ANQGSEA in the germline V gene. CDR3 residues: CSVEESGWTEAFF. Written as DNA, the CDR3 is TGCAGCGTTGAAGAATCAGGTTGGACTGAAGCTTTCTTT.

The chain uses TRBV12-5 and TRBJ2-4; 12 nucleotides agree with TRBD2. This CDR3 contains 16 residues. Germline V gene lookup returns CDR1 LGHNT and CDR2 FRNRAP. V shed 9 bases, J shed 0 bases, and the junction held 6 bases outside the gene matches. CDR3 region: CASRLAGASAKNIQYF. CDR3 sequence (DNA): TGTGCTAGCAGACTAGCGGGGGCCTCAGCCAAAAACATTCAGTACTTC.